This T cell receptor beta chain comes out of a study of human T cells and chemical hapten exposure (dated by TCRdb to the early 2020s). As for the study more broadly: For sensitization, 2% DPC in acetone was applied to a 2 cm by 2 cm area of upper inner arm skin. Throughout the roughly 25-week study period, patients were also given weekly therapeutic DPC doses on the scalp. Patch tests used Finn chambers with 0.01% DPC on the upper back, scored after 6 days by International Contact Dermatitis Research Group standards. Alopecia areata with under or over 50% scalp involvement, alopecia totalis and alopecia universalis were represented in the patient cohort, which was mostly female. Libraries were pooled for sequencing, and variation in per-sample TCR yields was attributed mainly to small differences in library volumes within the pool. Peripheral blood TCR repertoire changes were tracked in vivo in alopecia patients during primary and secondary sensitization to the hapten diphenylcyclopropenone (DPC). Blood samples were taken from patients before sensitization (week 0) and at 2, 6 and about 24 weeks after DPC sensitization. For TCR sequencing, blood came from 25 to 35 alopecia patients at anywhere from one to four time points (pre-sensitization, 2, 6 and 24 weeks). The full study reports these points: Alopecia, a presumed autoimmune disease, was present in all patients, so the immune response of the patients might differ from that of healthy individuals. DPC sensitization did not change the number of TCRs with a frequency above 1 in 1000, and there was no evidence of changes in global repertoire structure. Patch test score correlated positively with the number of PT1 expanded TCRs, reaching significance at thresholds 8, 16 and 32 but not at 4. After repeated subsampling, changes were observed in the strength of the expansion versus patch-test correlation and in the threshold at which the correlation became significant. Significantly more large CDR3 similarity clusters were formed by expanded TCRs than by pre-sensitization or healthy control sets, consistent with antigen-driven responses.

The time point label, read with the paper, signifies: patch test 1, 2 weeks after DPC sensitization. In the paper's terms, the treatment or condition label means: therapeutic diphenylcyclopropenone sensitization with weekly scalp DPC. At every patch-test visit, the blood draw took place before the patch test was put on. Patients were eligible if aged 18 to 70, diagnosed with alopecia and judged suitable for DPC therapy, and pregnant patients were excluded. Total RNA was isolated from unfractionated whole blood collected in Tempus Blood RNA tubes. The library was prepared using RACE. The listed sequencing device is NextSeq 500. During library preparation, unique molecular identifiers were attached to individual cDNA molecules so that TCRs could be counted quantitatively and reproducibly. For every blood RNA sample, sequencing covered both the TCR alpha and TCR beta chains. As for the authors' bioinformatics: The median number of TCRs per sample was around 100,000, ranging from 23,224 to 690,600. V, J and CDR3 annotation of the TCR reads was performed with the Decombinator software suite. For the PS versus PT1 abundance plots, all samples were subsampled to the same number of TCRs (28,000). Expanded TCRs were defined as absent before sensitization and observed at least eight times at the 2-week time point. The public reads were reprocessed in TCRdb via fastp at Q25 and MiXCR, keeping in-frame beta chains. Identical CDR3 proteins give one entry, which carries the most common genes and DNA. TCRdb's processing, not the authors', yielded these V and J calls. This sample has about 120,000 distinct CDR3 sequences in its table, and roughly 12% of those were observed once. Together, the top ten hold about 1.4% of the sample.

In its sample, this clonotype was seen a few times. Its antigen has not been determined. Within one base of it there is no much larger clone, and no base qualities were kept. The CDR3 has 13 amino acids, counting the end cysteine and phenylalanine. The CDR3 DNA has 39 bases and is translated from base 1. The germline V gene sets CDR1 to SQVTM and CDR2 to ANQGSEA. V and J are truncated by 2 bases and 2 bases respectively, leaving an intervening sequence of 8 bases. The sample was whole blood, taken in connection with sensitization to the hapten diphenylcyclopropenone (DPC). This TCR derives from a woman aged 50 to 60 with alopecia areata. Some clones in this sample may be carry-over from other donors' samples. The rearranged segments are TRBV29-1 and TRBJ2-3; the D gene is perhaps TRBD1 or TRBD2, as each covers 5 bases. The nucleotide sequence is TGCAGCGTTGAATTCGGGGCCACAGATACGCAGTATTTT. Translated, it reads CSVEFGATDTQYF.